Shown below are 20 T cell receptor beta chains from a single sample sequenced in a study of CD8 T cells in ankylosing spondylitis (TCRdb year 2017). The library was obtained by 5' RACE. The run used an Illumina HiSeq 2500. The public reads were reprocessed in TCRdb via fastp at Q25 and MiXCR, keeping in-frame beta chains. When rows share a CDR3 protein, they turn into one entry using the most common DNA and genes. A total of around 130,000 distinct CDR3 sequences appear in this sample, about 6.4% of them only once. Of the sample, 10% to 15% is held by the ten largest clones. Source material: blood, either unsorted or a sorted T cell fraction (not recorded which). These receptors all come from a male donor with ankylosing spondylitis or in good health (not recorded which).

This clonotype was counted a few times. The rearrangement links TRBV4-1 to TRBJ2-2, with 9 nucleotides matching TRBD2. Germline trimming cut 0 bases from V and 5 bases from J; bases unmatched to any gene: 16. Germline loops: CDR1 MGHRA, CDR2 YSYEKL. The CDR3 covers 20 residues. This CDR3 reads CASSQDVDRAGGKGTGELFF. The CDR3 nucleotides are TGCGCCAGCAGCCAAGATGTGGATCGAGCGGGAGGCAAGGGGACCGGGGAGCTGTTTTTT.

This clonotype was seen at least ten times. This chain joins TRBV7-8 and TRBJ2-2, with D perhaps given as TRBD1 or TRBD2 (7 bases each). Germline values: CDR1 SGHVS, CDR2 FQNEAQ. The CDR3 has 16 amino acids. Trimming shortened V by 4 bases and J by 3 bases, and 15 bases separated the two germline ends. DNA of the CDR3: TGTGCCAGCAGCTCTAGACAGGGAGGGGACACCGGGGAGCTGTTTTTT. This encodes CASSSRQGGDTGELFF.

This clonotype was seen repeatedly, ten times or more. The chain has TRBV12-3 or TRBV12-4 and TRBJ1-2; a weak D match, TRBD1 (6 bases). Between the trimmed V and J ends, which lost 6 bases and 2 bases, there was a span of 16 bases. There are 15 residues in the CDR3. This chain's CDR3 is CASSLMAGQNYGYTF. As DNA, the CDR3 is TGTGCCAGCAGCCTCATGGCAGGACAGAACTATGGCTACACCTTC.

This clonotype was seen ten or more times. The rearrangement links TRBV7-2 to TRBJ2-1; TRBD1 matches at 7 bases. After removal of 4 bases from V and 3 bases from J, the junction contained 3 bases not matched to a gene. Germline loops: CDR1 SGHTA, CDR2 FQGNSA. The length of the CDR3 is 14 residues. The CDR3 sequence: CASSSDRLYNEQFF. The CDR3 DNA reads as TGTGCCAGCAGCTCGGACAGGCTCTACAATGAGCAGTTCTTC.

This clonotype was observed many times. The chain links TRBV5-1 to TRBJ2-7; the D gene could be TRBD1 or TRBD2 (5 bases each). The V end was cut by 0 bases, the J end by 13 bases, with 17 bases between. Germline loops: CDR1 SGHRS, CDR2 YFSETQ. The CDR3 is made up of 13 amino acids. The CDR3 loop reads CASSLEPPGTDYF. Written as DNA, the CDR3 is TGCGCCAGCAGCTTGGAGCCTCCCGGGACGGACTACTTC.

To note about this clonotype: This may stem from a read error, because a much larger clone lies one nucleotide away. The chain couples TRBV7-2 to TRBJ1-6; D uncertain. Trimming left V 1 base short and J 12 bases short, with 13 bases between. The CDR3 is 14 residues long. Germline V gives CDR1 SGHTA, CDR2 FQGNSA. The chain's CDR3 is CASSLGAGMVPLHF. The CDR3, as DNA: TGTGCCAGCAGCTTAGGGGCCGGGATGGTACCCCTCCACTTT.

In its sample, this clonotype was seen many times. The gene calls are TRBV7-2 and TRBJ2-4; TRBD2 aligns across 8 bases. The CDR3 is made up of 16 amino acids. The V gene's germline CDR1 is SGHTA and CDR2 FQGNSA. With 5 bases clipped from V and 0 bases from J, the junction kept 6 bases outside the gene matches. CDR3 loop: CASSETSVVAKNIQYF. The DNA of the CDR3 is TGTGCCAGCAGCGAGACTAGCGTGGTAGCCAAAAACATTCAGTACTTC. Full variable domain (rest looked up from reference TRBV7-2 and TRBJ2-4): GAGVSQSPSNKVTEKGKDVELRCDPISGHTALYWYRQSLGQGLEFLIYFQGNSAPDKSGLPSDRFSAERTGGSVSTLTIQRTQQEDSAVYLCASSETSVVAKNIQYFGAGTRLSVL.

This clonotype was recorded at least ten times. The chain links TRBV27 to TRBJ2-2, with a weak D call TRBD2 (5 bases). The V gene lost 2 bases and the J gene lost 0 bases, with 10 bases spanning the gap. Looked up from germline, CDR1 is MNHEY and CDR2 is SMNVEV (reference sequence). The CDR3 extends over 16 amino acids. CDR3 in amino acids: CASSLEGSPNTGELFF. The CDR3 region has the DNA TGTGCCAGCAGTTTAGAAGGGAGTCCGAACACCGGGGAGCTGTTTTTT.

In this sample, this clonotype turned up many times. The V call is TRBV10-3, the J call TRBJ1-3, with D possibly matching TRBD1 (6 bases). The CDR3 loop spans 13 amino acids. Per germline, CDR1 ENHRY and CDR2 SYGVKD. The V gene lost 7 bases and the J gene lost 8 bases, with 15 bases spanning the gap. The CDR3 DNA sequence: TGTGCCATCAAAGGGACAATAGCGGACACCATATATTTT. It codes for CAIKGTIADTIYF.

This clonotype was seen ten or more times. The chain joins TRBV9 to TRBJ2-1; D is perhaps TRBD2 (5 bases). Trimming cost V 0 bases and J 2 bases, with 12 bases left between them. Germline assignment: CDR1 SGDLS and CDR2 YYNGEE. The CDR3 has 16 residues. CDR3 in DNA: TGTGCCAGCAGCGTAGCCGGCGACGGGGCCTACAATGAGCAGTTCTTC. It codes for CASSVAGDGAYNEQFF.

This clonotype was seen many times. The J gene is TRBJ2-1, the V gene TRBV20-1, with 9 bases aligning to TRBD2. V gave up 6 bases and J gave up 4 bases; unmatched junction bases: 7. The CDR3 contains 14 residues. Germline CDR1 and CDR2: DFQATT and SNEGSKA (reference sequence). As DNA, the CDR3 is TGCAGTGCGAGCGGGGGGTTTGAATACAATGAGCAGTTCTTC. As protein: CSASGGFEYNEQFF.

Many counts were recorded for this clonotype. The chain has TRBV20-1 and TRBJ1-2; TRBD1 matches at 7 bases. The CDR3 has 12 residues. V was clipped by 6 bases and J by 5 bases; unmatched bases: 6. CDR1 is DFQATT, CDR2 SNEGSKA, per germline (reference sequence). CDR3 nucleotide sequence: TGCAGTGCATCCACAGGGGTTTATGGCTACACCTTC. Translating gives CSASTGVYGYTF.

This clonotype was seen ten or more times. The V and J genes are TRBV5-1 and TRBJ2-5; 7 bases map to TRBD2. CDR1 is SGHRS and CDR2 is YFSETQ in the germline V gene. Trimming took 2 bases from V and 3 from J; bases not matched to a gene: 4. CDR3 length: 14 residues. The CDR3 reads CASSFAGREETQYF. As DNA, the CDR3 is TGCGCCAGCAGCTTCGCGGGGAGGGAAGAGACCCAGTACTTC.

This clonotype was picked up many times. The V and J genes are TRBV12-3 or TRBV12-4 and TRBJ1-5; TRBD1 is a possible D gene (5 bases). V lost 4 bases and J 7 bases, leaving 14 bases between the germline ends. The CDR3 runs 14 residues. This chain's CDR3 is CASSYRDRYQPQHF. The CDR3 nucleotides read TGTGCCAGCAGTTACCGGGACCGATACCAGCCCCAGCATTTT.

Many counts were recorded for this clonotype. The rearrangement joins TRBV7-9 to TRBJ1-1, with 7 bases lining up with TRBD1. This CDR3 is built from 13 residues. Trimming removed 3 bases from V and 5 bases from J; junction bases left unmatched: 3. From germline, CDR1 is SEHNR and CDR2 FQNEAQ (reference sequence). CDR3 loop: CASSFTGDTEAFF. DNA of the CDR3: TGTGCCAGCAGCTTCACAGGGGATACTGAAGCTTTCTTT.

This clonotype came up many times. This rearrangement joins TRBV12-3 or TRBV12-4 to TRBJ2-1, with 11 bases fitting TRBD2. The CDR3 is 16 amino acids. The V gene end was trimmed by 5 bases and the J gene end by 4 bases; junction bases not matched to a gene: 7. The CDR3 bases are TGTGCCAGCAGTCGGCGCGGGACTAGCGGATACAATGAGCAGTTCTTC. Protein sequence: CASSRRGTSGYNEQFF.

This clonotype was counted at least ten times. V gene TRBV5-6 combines with J gene TRBJ2-1, with D perhaps TRBD2 (5 bases). The V and J ends lost 5 bases and 0 bases respectively, with 9 bases between them. This CDR3 spans 14 amino acids. Germline CDR1 reads SGHDT; CDR2 reads YYEEEE. The CDR3 is CASSAGPSYNEQFF. The CDR3 nucleotides are TGTGCCAGCAGTGCGGGCCCCTCCTACAATGAGCAGTTCTTC. Drawing the rest from reference TRBV5-6 and TRBJ2-1, the complete variable domain is DAGVTQSPTHLIKTRGQQVTLRCSPKSGHDTVSWYQQALGQGPQFIFQYYEEEERQRGNFPDRFSGHQFPNYSSELNVNALLLGDSALYLCASSAGPSYNEQFFGPGTRLTVL.

This clonotype has ten or more counts. The J gene is TRBJ1-2, the V gene TRBV12-3 or TRBV12-4; no definite D call. This CDR3 contains 12 residues. Between the trimmed V and J ends, which lost 5 bases and 4 bases, there was a span of 8 bases. The CDR3 loop reads CASSPVRYGYTF. The CDR3 DNA follows: TGTGCCAGCAGTCCGGTCCGCTATGGCTACACCTTC.

This clonotype was detected many times. The V gene is TRBV4-3, the J gene TRBJ2-3; 8 nucleotides line up with TRBD2. Unmatched junction bases numbered 9, after V lost 4 bases and J lost 3 bases. The CDR3 is made up of 16 amino acids. Germline V gene sequence: CDR1 LGHNA, CDR2 YSLEER. In DNA form, the CDR3 reads TGCGCCAGCAGCCCCCGAGCAGCGGGAGCGACAGATACGCAGTATTTT. Protein sequence: CASSPRAAGATDTQYF.

There are many counts of this clonotype. The chain has TRBV4-3 and TRBJ2-7; a possible D gene is TRBD2 (6 bases). V lost 0 bases and J 6 bases, leaving 9 bases between the germline ends. CDR1 is LGHNA and CDR2 is YSLEER in the germline V gene. This CDR3 contains 13 residues. The CDR3 DNA reads TGCGCCAGCAGCCAAGACGCGGGGAGCGAGCAGTACTTC. Amino acids: CASSQDAGSEQYF.